This TCR beta chain stems from a study of CD8+CD57+ T cells in acquired aplastic anemia. In the study overall: The study obtained an average of roughly 2.9 ug of DNA from sorted CD4+ and CD8+ cells.

Genomic DNA, serving as template, underwent TCR beta VDJ and CDR3 profiling. TCRdb re-called the reads with MiXCR, one entry per CDR3 protein. This table has 250,000 to 350,000 distinct CDR3 sequences, around 60% appearing once. This CDR3 has 15 residues. CDR1 is SGHRS and CDR2 is YFSETQ in the germline V gene. Trimming took 0 bases from V and 5 from J; bases not matched to a gene: 3. The chain combines TRBV5-1 with TRBJ2-1, with 9 bases aligning to TRBD1. The clonotype originates from a human donor with severe aplastic anemia or a healthy control (not recorded which). Specimen: sorted CD4+, CD8+, or CD8+CD57+ T cells (not recorded which) from PBMCs. This chain's CDR3 is CASSLEGTGHNEQFF. The CDR3 DNA reads TGCGCCAGCAGCTTGGAAGGGACAGGGCACAATGAGCAGTTCTTC.